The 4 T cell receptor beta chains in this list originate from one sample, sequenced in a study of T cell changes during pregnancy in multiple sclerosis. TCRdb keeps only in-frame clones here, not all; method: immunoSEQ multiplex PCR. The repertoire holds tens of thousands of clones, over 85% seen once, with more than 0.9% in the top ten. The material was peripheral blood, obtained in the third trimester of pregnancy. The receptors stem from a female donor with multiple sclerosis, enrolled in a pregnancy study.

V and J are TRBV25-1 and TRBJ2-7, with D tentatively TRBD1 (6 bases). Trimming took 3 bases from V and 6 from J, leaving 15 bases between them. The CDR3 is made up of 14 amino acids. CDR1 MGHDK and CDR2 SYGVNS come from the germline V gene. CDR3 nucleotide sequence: TGTGCCAGCAGTGACAGGGGAGCCTTGCGCGAGCAGTACTTC. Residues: CASSDRGALREQYF.

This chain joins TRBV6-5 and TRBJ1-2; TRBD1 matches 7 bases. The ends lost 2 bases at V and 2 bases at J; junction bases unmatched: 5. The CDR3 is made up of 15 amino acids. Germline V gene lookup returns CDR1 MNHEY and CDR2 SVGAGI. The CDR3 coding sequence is TGTGCCAGCAGTTACCGCCGACAGGGAAACTATGGCTACACCTTC. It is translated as CASSYRRQGNYGYTF.

Here the CDR3 DNA reads TGCAGCGTTTTAGACAGGGATATTGGGTATACGCAGTATTTT. Residues: CSVLDRDIGYTQYF. The rearrangement uses TRBV29-1 and TRBJ2-3, with TRBD1 matching 7 bases. V trimming: 5 bases; J trimming: 7 bases; junction bases outside the gene matches: 12. Germline loops: CDR1 SQVTM, CDR2 ANQGSEA. The CDR3 spans 14 residues.

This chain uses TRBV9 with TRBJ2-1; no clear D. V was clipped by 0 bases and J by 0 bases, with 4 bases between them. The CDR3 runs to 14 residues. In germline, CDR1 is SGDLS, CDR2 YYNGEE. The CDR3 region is CASSVDSSYNEQFF. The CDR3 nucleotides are TGTGCCAGCAGCGTAGACAGCTCCTACAATGAGCAGTTCTTC. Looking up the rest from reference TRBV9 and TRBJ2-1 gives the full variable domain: DSGVTQTPKHLITATGQRVTLRCSPRSGDLSVYWYQQSLDQGLQFLIQYYNGEERAKGNILERFSAQQFPDLHSELNLSSLELGDSALYFCASSVDSSYNEQFFGPGTRLTVL.